This entry is about one T cell receptor beta chain. Its antigen is currently unknown. This specimen belongs to a study of T cells after yellow fever vaccination. Study-level points and caveats: Some clonotypes were seen in both the CD4 and the CD8 compartments. These made up a small share and likely arose from convergent recombination.

TCRdb recomputed calls from the 5' RACE reads with MiXCR, one row per CDR3 protein. The sample lists more than 95,000 distinct CDR3 sequences, 6% to 8% occurring once. CDR3 length: 13 amino acids. The germline V gene has CDR1 SGHNT and CDR2 YYREEE (reference sequence). V lost 4 bases and J lost 5, with 10 bases in between. The TCR comes from a man between 18 and 29 years old who received the YFV17D yellow fever vaccine. V is TRBV5-4 and J is TRBJ1-5, with D possibly matching TRBD1 (5 bases). The sequences come from CD4+ T cells sorted from PBMCs, collected around 10 days after the first yellow fever vaccination. Here the CDR3 reads CASSIQGDQPQHF. In DNA, the CDR3 is TGTGCCAGCAGCATCCAGGGCGATCAGCCCCAGCATTTT.